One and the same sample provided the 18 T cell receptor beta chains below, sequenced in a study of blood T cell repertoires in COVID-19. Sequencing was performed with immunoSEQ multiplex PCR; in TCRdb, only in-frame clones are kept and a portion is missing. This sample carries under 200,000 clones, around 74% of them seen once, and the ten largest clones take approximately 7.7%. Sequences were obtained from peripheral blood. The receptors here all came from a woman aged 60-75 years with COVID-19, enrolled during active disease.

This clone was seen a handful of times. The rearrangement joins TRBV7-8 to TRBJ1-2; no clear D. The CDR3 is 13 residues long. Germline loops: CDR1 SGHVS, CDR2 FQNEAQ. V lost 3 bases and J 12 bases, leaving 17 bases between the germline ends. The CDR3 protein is CASSFSDLRWHTF. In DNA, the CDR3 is TGTGCCAGCAGCTTTAGCGACCTCCGGTGGCACACCTTC. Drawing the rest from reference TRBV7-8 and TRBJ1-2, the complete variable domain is GAGVSQSPRYKVAKRGQDVALRCDPISGHVSLFWYQQALGQGPEFLTYFQNEAQLDKSGLPSDRFFAERPEGSVSTLKIQRTQQEDSAVYLCASSFSDLRWHTFGSGTRLTVV.

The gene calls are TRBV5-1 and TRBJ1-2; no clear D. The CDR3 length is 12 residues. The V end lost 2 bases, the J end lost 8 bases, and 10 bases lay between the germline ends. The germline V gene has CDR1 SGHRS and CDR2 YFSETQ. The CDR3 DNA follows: TGCGCCAGCAGCTTCAGTTTGGAGGGCTACACCTTC. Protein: CASSFSLEGYTF.

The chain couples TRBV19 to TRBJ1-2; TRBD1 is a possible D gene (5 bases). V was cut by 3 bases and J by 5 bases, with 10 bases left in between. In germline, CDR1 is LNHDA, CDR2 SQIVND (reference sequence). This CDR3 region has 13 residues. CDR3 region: CASSMGRGYGYTF. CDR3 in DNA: TGTGCCAGTAGTATGGGTAGGGGATATGGCTACACCTTC.

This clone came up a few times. The CDR3 DNA sequence: TGTGCCAGCAGCCGCCGCGGGGGGGTGTACAATGAGCAGTTCTTC. This sequence encodes CASSRRGGVYNEQFF. The genes are TRBV3-1 (or the pseudogene TRBV3-2) and TRBJ2-1, with TRBD2 matching 9 bases. CDR1 is LGHDT, CDR2 YNNKEL, per germline (reference sequence). The CDR3 has 15 residues. J gave up 4 bases and V 4 bases, and 5 bases lay outside the gene matches.

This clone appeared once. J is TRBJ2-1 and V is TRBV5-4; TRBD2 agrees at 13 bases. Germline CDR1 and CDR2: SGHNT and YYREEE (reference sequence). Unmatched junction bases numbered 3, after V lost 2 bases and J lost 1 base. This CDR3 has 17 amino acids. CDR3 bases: TGTGCCAGCAGCTTTACTAGCGGGAGGGGGTCCTACAATGAGCAGTTCTTC. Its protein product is CASSFTSGRGSYNEQFF.

CDR3 sequence reads: CASSFRDRVYGYTF. The CDR3 DNA is TGTGCCAGCAGTTTCCGGGACAGGGTCTATGGCTACACCTTC. V usage is TRBV28 and J usage is TRBJ1-2; TRBD1 aligns across 9 bases. CDR1 and CDR2 from the germline V gene are MDHEN and SYDVKM. The CDR3 totals 14 residues. Unmatched junction bases numbered 3, after V lost 3 bases and J lost 4 bases.

The CDR3 here is CSVESRDRGLYGYTF. In DNA form, the CDR3 reads TGCAGCGTTGAATCCCGGGACAGGGGGCTCTATGGCTACACCTTC. This chain uses TRBV29-1 with TRBJ1-2; 12 bases map to TRBD1. V shed 2 bases, J shed 4 bases, and the junction held 5 bases outside the gene matches. The length of the CDR3 is 15 residues. Germline values: CDR1 SQVTM, CDR2 ANQGSEA.

In DNA form, the CDR3 reads TGTGCCAGCAGCTCACTAACCGGGACAGTGCATCAGCCCCAGCATTTT. It translates to CASSSLTGTVHQPQHF. V and J are TRBV7-3 and TRBJ1-5, with 7 nucleotides matching TRBD1. Per the germline V gene, CDR1 is SGHTA and CDR2 is FQGTGA. Losses at the gene ends were 4 bases for V and 5 bases for J; bases not matched to a gene: 11. This CDR3 region has 16 residues.

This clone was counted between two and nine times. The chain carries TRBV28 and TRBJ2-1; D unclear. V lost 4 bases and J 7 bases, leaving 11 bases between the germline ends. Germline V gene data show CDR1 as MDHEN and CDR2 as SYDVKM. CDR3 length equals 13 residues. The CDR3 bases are TGTGCCAGCAGTTCTGCCACCCGGAATGAGCAGTTCTTC. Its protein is CASSSATRNEQFF.

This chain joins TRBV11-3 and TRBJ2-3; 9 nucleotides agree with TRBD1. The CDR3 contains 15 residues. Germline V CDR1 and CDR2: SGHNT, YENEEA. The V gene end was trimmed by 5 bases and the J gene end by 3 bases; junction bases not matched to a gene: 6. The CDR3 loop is CASSLGTGRTDTQYF. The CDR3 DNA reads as TGTGCCAGCAGCCTCGGGACAGGGCGAACAGATACGCAGTATTTT.

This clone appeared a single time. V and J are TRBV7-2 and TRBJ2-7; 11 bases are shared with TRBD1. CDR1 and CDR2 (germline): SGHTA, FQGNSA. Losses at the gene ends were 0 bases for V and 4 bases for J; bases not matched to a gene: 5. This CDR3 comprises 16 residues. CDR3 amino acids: CASSLAVGQGAYEQYF. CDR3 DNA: TGTGCCAGCAGCTTAGCCGTTGGACAGGGGGCGTACGAGCAGTACTTC.

Written as DNA, the CDR3 is TGTGCCAGCAGCTTACTAGGGGACGAGCAGTACGTC. Encoded protein: CASSLLGDEQYV. This sequence joins TRBV11-2 and TRBJ2-7, with D possibly TRBD1 on 5 matching bases. The CDR3 covers 12 residues. The V gene lost 2 bases and the J gene lost 5 bases, with 7 bases spanning the gap. Germline V gives CDR1 SGHAT, CDR2 FQNNGV.

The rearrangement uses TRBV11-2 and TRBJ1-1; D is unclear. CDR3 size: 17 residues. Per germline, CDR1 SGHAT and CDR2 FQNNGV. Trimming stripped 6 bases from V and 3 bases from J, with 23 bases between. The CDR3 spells CASRILPRRREHTEAFF. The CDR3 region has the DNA TGTGCCAGCAGAATACTTCCTCGCCGACGGGAACACACTGAAGCTTTCTTT.

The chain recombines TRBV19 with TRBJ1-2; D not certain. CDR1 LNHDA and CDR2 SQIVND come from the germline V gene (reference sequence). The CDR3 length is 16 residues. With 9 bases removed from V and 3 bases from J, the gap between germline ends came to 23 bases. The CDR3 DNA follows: TGTGCCAGCCGCCGAGCCCACCGCGGGGAACACTATGGCTACACCTTC. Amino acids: CASRRAHRGEHYGYTF.

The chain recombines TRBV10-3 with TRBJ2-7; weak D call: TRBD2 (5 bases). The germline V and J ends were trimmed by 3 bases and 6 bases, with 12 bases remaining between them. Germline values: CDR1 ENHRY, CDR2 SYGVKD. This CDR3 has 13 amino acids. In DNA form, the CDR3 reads TGTGCCATCAGTGACCCGCTAGCTTCCGAGCAGTACTTC. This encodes CAISDPLASEQYF.

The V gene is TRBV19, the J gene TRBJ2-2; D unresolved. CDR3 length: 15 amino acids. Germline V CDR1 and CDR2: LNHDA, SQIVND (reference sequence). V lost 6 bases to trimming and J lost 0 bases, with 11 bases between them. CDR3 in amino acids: CASRRSRSNTGELFF. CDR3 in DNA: TGTGCCAGTAGAAGGTCCAGGTCGAACACCGGGGAGCTGTTTTTT. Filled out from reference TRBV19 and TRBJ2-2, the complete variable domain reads DGGITQSPKYLFRKEGQNVTLSCEQNLNHDAMYWYRQDPGQGLRLIYYSQIVNDFQKGDIAEGYSVSREKKESFPLTVTSAQKNPTAFYLCASRRSRSNTGELFFGEGSRLTVL.

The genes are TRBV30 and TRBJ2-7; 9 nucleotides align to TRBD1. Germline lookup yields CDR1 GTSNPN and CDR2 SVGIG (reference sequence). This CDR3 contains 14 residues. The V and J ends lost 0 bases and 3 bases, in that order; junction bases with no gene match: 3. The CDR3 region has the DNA TGTGCCTGGAGTGTAGGGACAGGGCTCTACGAGCAGTACTTC. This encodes CAWSVGTGLYEQYF.

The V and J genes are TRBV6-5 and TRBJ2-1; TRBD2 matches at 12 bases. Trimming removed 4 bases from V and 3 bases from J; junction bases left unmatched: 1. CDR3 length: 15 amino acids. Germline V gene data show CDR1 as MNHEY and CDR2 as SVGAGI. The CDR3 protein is CASSSTSGSYNEQFF. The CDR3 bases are TGTGCCAGCAGTTCGACTAGCGGGAGCTACAATGAGCAGTTCTTC.